One sample yielded the 10 T cell receptor beta chains listed below, sequenced in a study of spatial heterogeneity in lung cancer. Regarding time point: blood at routine non-recurrence follow-up after resection. TCRdb analysed the 5' RACE reads with MiXCR anew, one entry per CDR3 protein. This sample has 95,000 to 120,000 distinct CDR3 sequences, with roughly 10% found just once. The sequencing here drew on PBMCs, taken at follow-up. The receptors come from a female donor with early-stage non-small cell lung cancer.

This clonotype was detected only a few times. The chain employs TRBV29-1 and TRBJ2-7; TRBD1 aligns across 10 bases. Per the germline V gene, CDR1 is SQVTM and CDR2 is ANQGSEA. V dropped 3 bases and J dropped 3; count of bases not matched to a gene: 8. The CDR3 spans 15 residues. CDR3: CSVEGLGQGFYEQYF. The CDR3 DNA follows: TGCAGCGTTGAGGGCCTGGGACAGGGGTTCTACGAGCAGTACTTC.

This clonotype was seen at least ten times. The chain links TRBV28 to TRBJ1-1; D remains ambiguous. Germline assignment: CDR1 MDHEN and CDR2 SYDVKM. Between the trimmed V and J ends, which lost 8 bases and 1 base, there was a span of 5 bases. The CDR3 runs to 11 residues. The CDR3 DNA is TGTGCCAGCCGGACGAACACTGAAGCTTTCTTT. The encoded protein is CASRTNTEAFF.

There are many counts of this clonotype. This rearrangement joins TRBV28 to TRBJ2-2; TRBD1 agrees at 9 bases. Trimming cost V 3 bases and J 9 bases; bases outside gene matches: 8. This CDR3 has 15 amino acids. Germline V gives CDR1 MDHEN, CDR2 SYDVKM. This CDR3 reads CASSLGGQGVRELFF. CDR3 sequence (DNA): TGTGCCAGCAGTTTGGGGGGACAGGGAGTAAGGGAGCTGTTTTTT.

J is TRBJ2-5 and V is TRBV7-2, with 10 bases lining up with TRBD2. The germline V gene has CDR1 SGHTA and CDR2 FQGNSA. The CDR3 extends over 17 amino acids. The J segment lost 3 bases and the V segment lost 1 base, leaving 8 bases of the junction unmatched. The CDR3 DNA reads as TGTGCCAGCAGCTTAGTGACGGCTAGCGGGAGAGAAGAGACCCAGTACTTC. Its translation is CASSLVTASGREETQYF.

Ten or more counts support this clonotype. The rearrangement joins TRBV7-9 to TRBJ2-1; 10 bases align to TRBD2. The J segment lost 4 bases and the V segment lost 2 bases, leaving 5 bases of the junction unmatched. In germline, CDR1 is SEHNR, CDR2 FQNEAQ (reference sequence). CDR3 length equals 16 residues. This CDR3 is CASSLTPGLAYNEQFF. DNA for the CDR3: TGTGCCAGCAGCTTAACTCCGGGACTAGCGTACAATGAGCAGTTCTTC.

V usage is TRBV2 and J usage is TRBJ2-7; D perhaps matches TRBD1 (6 bases). There are 13 residues in the CDR3. The V end lost 5 bases, the J end lost 4 bases, and 12 bases lay between the germline ends. The V gene's germline CDR1 is SNHLY and CDR2 FYNNEI. The CDR3 region has the DNA TGTGCCAGCAGTAGACAGGCCCTTTACGAGCAGTACTTC. Protein sequence: CASSRQALYEQYF. The complete variable domain, with remaining parts taken from reference TRBV2 and TRBJ2-7, reads EPEVTQTPSHQVTQMGQEVILRCVPISNHLYFYWYRQILGQKVEFLVSFYNNEISEKSEIFDDQFSVERPDGSNFTLKIRSTKLEDSAMYFCASSRQALYEQYFGPGTRLTVT.

The chain recombines TRBV30 with TRBJ2-1; 7 bases align to TRBD2. Losses at the gene ends were 3 bases for V and 7 bases for J; bases not matched to a gene: 12. This CDR3 is 15 amino acids long. CDR1 is GTSNPN, CDR2 SVGIG, per germline (reference sequence). CDR3 protein: CAWSAALSGVNEQFF. CDR3 sequence (DNA): TGTGCCTGGAGCGCCGCCCTGAGCGGGGTTAATGAGCAGTTCTTC. Drawing the rest from reference TRBV30 and TRBJ2-1, the complete variable domain is SQTIHQWPATLVQPVGSPLSLECTVEGTSNPNLYWYRQAAGRGLQLLFYSVGIGQISSEVPQNLSASRPQDRQFILSSKKLLLSDSGFYLCAWSAALSGVNEQFFGPGTRLTVL.

This clonotype turned up a few times. The CDR3 DNA reads as TGTGCCAGCAGCGGGACAGTCAACTATGGCTACACCTTC. Protein product: CASSGTVNYGYTF. The chain joins TRBV11-3 to TRBJ1-2; TRBD1 aligns across 7 bases. From germline, CDR1 is SGHNT and CDR2 YENEEA. With V trimmed by 5 bases and J by 2 bases, 2 bases remained unmatched. The length of the CDR3 is 13 residues.

This clonotype was seen ten or more times. The chain is built from TRBV27 and TRBJ2-3; D might be TRBD2 (5 bases). The ends were cut back, 3 bases at V and 0 bases at J, with 7 bases in the middle. Germline lookup yields CDR1 MNHEY and CDR2 SMNVEV (reference sequence). The CDR3 length is 14 residues. CDR3 region: CASSFGVSTDTQYF. The CDR3 bases are TGTGCCAGCAGTTTCGGGGTGAGCACAGATACGCAGTATTTT.

This clonotype has ten or more counts. This rearrangement joins TRBV5-1 to TRBJ2-1; 15 nucleotides align to TRBD2. The CDR3 loop spans 18 amino acids. Germline V CDR1 and CDR2: SGHRS, YFSETQ. Trimming took 4 bases from V and 5 from J; bases not matched to a gene: 10. DNA of the CDR3: TGCGCCAGCAGCCCTGGACTAGCGGGAGGGGGGTCCAACAATGAGCAGTTCTTC. Residues: CASSPGLAGGGSNNEQFF.